This T cell receptor beta chain was observed in a study of T cell responses to AZD1222 COVID-19 vaccine. V lost 3 bases to trimming and J lost 5 bases, with 7 bases between them. The CDR3 runs to 13 residues. Some clones are missing from TCRdb's copy, which holds only in-frame ones; the method was immunoSEQ multiplex PCR. This sample has nearly 90,000 clones, with 88% found just once. Broader study findings: Spike-wide coverage was observed for vaccine-associated CD4 TCRs, with dominant responses at 160-218 and 743-854. It should be noted that donors were predominantly white British and more often female, and clonal diversity was possibly underestimated. Reports say nearly half of spike-specific TCRs go after unmutated variant regions. Of the AZD1222 recipients, only 5 to 7 were seropositive at baseline.

Worth noting for this clone: The target antigen is unknown.

This chain connects TRBV12-3 or TRBV12-4 to TRBJ1-4; D ambiguous. The origin of this receptor is an adult in good health. The sample here was peripheral blood, taken on day 0 of AZD1222 vaccination. The CDR3 reads CASSFRENEKLFF. CDR3 DNA: TGTGCCAGCAGTTTCCGGGAGAATGAAAAACTGTTTTTT.